What follows is one T cell receptor (beta chain) and its context. Its specificity is unknown. The sample is drawn from a study of cytomegalovirus exposure and HLA in healthy donors. Trimming cost V 2 bases and J 7 bases, with 5 bases left between them. CDR1 is KGHSH, CDR2 LQKENI, per germline. This CDR3 has 12 residues. General study results and limits: Earlier analysis found most TCR beta V segments productive about 87% or about 30% of the time. Researchers catalogued about 150 TCR beta chains as cytomegalovirus-associated. In a later analysis, DRB1 alleles had the most associated TCRs; HLA-C alleles the fewest.

The PCR employed 60 Vbeta primers together with 13 Jbeta primers. The assay was immunoSEQ multiplex PCR, and TCRdb's table has in-frame clones only and misses some. Altogether around 200,000 clones are present, about 74% being singletons, with the ten largest covering 15% to 19%. The sequenced material came from PBMCs. V and J are TRBV18 and TRBJ2-2; D may be TRBD1 (5 bases). This TCR was sampled from a man between 40 and 49 years old in good health and CMV-seronegative. CDR3 in amino acids: CASSPRGGELFF. CDR3 DNA: TGTGCCAGCTCACCAAGGGGCGGGGAGCTGTTTTTT. Combining the CDR3 with reference TRBV18 and TRBJ2-2 gives the whole variable domain NAGVMQNPRHLVRRRGQEARLRCSPMKGHSHVYWYRQLPEEGLKFMVYLQKENIIDESGMPKERFSAEFPKEGPSILRIQQVVRGDSAAYFCASSPRGGELFFGEGSRLTVL.